Listed here are 5 T cell receptor beta chains from one sample, sequenced in a study of blood T cell repertoires in COVID-19. The assay was immunoSEQ multiplex PCR, and TCRdb's table has in-frame clones only and misses some. The data contain about 260,000 clones, about 80% of them singletons. Sequences were obtained from peripheral blood. Receptor source: a human donor in a cohort sampled during active COVID-19.

This chain uses TRBV7-8 with TRBJ2-2; 13 bases are a match to TRBD2. With 5 bases clipped from V and 5 bases from J, the junction kept 8 bases outside the gene matches. CDR1 is SGHVS, CDR2 FQNEAQ, per germline. The CDR3 is 17 amino acids. The CDR3 region has the DNA TGTGCCAGCAGCATAGGGGGGACTAGCGGGAAAACCGGGGAGCTGTTTTTT. Its translation: CASSIGGTSGKTGELFF.

The chain recombines TRBV5-1 with TRBJ2-3, with D maybe TRBD1 (6 bases). V was clipped by 1 base and J by 1 base, with 13 bases between them. CDR3 length: 16 amino acids. Germline lookup yields CDR1 SGHRS and CDR2 YFSETQ. The CDR3 bases are TGCGCCAGCAGCTTGAGGGGGTTTGGGGGCACAGATACGCAGTATTTT. Translated, it gives CASSLRGFGGTDTQYF.

The count of this clone is one. The chain links TRBV5-1 to TRBJ2-3; 14 positions agree with TRBD2. The CDR3 is 17 amino acids. Per the germline V gene, CDR1 is SGHRS and CDR2 is YFSETQ. The J segment lost 2 bases and the V segment lost 4 bases, leaving 6 bases of the junction unmatched. For the CDR3, the DNA is TGCGCCAGCAGCGGAGGACTAGCGGGAGGATCCACAGATACGCAGTATTTT. The encoded protein is CASSGGLAGGSTDTQYF.

The chain couples TRBV24-1 to TRBJ2-5; the match to TRBD1 covers 9 bases. The CDR3 contains 15 residues. Germline V gives CDR1 KGHDR, CDR2 SFDVKD. J lost 2 bases, V lost 4 bases, and 4 bases had no gene match. This CDR3 is CATSEGQGFQETQYF. The CDR3 DNA sequence: TGTGCCACCAGTGAGGGACAGGGATTTCAAGAGACCCAGTACTTC.

The CDR3 is CASRRTELTDTQYF. The CDR3 DNA follows: TGCGCCAGCCGTCGGACAGAGCTAACAGATACGCAGTATTTT. The chain has TRBV5-1 and TRBJ2-3; possible D gene TRBD1, 6 bases. The V and J ends lost 7 bases and 3 bases respectively, with 15 bases between them. The CDR3 spans 14 residues. CDR1 is SGHRS and CDR2 is YFSETQ in the germline V gene.